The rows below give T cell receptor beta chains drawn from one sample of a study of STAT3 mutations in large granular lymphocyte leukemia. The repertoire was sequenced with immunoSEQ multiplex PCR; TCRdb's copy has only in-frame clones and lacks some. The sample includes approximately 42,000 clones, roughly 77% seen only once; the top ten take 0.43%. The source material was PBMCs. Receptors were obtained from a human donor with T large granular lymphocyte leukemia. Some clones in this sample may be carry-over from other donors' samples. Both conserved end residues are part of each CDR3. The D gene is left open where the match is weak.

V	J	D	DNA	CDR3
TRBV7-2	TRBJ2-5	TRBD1	TGTGCCAGCAGCGTGGGACAGGGCCCCCGAGAGACCCAGTACTTC	CASSVGQGPRETQYF
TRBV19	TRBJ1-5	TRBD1	TGTGCCAGTAGTATTACAGGGGGCTACAATCAGCCCCAGCATTTT	CASSITGGYNQPQHF
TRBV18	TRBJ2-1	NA	TGTGCCAGCTCACCAGGTGTGACAGGAGACCTGGGGTTCTTC	CASSPGVTGDLGFF
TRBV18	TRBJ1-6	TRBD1	TGTGCCAGCTCACCCCTGGGTCAGGGGGGAGATAATTCACCCCTCCACTTT	CASSPLGQGGDNSPLHF
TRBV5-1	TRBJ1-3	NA	TGCGCCAGCAGCTTGGGACTACAGGGTTCTGGAAACACCATATATTTT	CASSLGLQGSGNTIYF
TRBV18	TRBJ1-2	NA	TGTGCCAGCTCACCAAGTGACAGCCCTTACTATGGCTACACCTTC	CASSPSDSPYYGYTF
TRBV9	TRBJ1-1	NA	TGTGCCAGCAGCGTAGCTACATCGTTGACCGCTGAAGCTTTCTTT	CASSVATSLTAEAFF
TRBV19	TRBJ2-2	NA	TGTGCCAGTAGTATGGAGGACGCTCGGACCGGGGAGCTGTTTTTT	CASSMEDARTGELFF
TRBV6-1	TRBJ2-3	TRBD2	TGTGCCAGCAATCCTAGCGGGGATATCACAGATACGCAGTATTTT	CASNPSGDITDTQYF
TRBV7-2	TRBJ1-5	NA	TGTGCCAGCAGCCTAAGCAGGGCGGATCAGCCCCAGCATTTT	CASSLSRADQPQHF
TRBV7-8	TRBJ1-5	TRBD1	TGTGCCAGCAGCTCAGGGACAGTATTCAATCAGCCCCAGCATTTT	CASSSGTVFNQPQHF
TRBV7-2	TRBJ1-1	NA	TGTGCCAGCAGCTTATGGCCCACTGAAGCTTTCTTT	CASSLWPTEAFF
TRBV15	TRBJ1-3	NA	TGTGCCACCAGGGTTTCGGGAAGGGATGGAAACACCATATATTTT	CATRVSGRDGNTIYF
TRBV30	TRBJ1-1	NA	TGTGCCTGGAGGGGGACTATGAACACTGAAGCTTTCTTT	CAWRGTMNTEAFF
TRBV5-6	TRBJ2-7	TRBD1	TGTGCCAGCAGCTTGGTGGGACAGGGGGCTTACGAGCAGTACTTC	CASSLVGQGAYEQYF
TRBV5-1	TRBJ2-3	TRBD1	TGCGCCAGCAGCTATGGACACAGGGGGCCAGATACGCAGTATTTT	CASSYGHRGPDTQYF
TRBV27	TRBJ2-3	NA	TGTGCCAGCAGTCACAACAGGGACACGCAGTATTTT	CASSHNRDTQYF